The 10 T cell receptor beta chains presented below share a single source sample, sequenced in a study of shared clonotypes between healthy human individuals. TCRdb's copy holds only in-frame clones and misses some; the assay was immunoSEQ multiplex PCR. The sample yields about 490,000 clones, about 82% seen once. The sample was PBMCs. The receptor source for this set is a middle-aged woman in good health. Some clones in this sample may be carry-over from other donors' samples.

The chain joins TRBV7-2 to TRBJ1-5; 10 bases are a match to TRBD1. The germline CDR1 and CDR2 sequences are SGHTA and FQGNSA. This CDR3 spans 14 amino acids. V shed 5 bases, J shed 6 bases, and the junction held 4 bases outside the gene matches. CDR3 sequence (DNA): TGTGCCAGCAGCCGGGACAGGGGTGGTCAGCCCCAGCATTTT. This codes for CASSRDRGGQPQHF.

This chain connects TRBV27 to TRBJ2-2; D is perhaps TRBD2 (6 bases). The germline V gene has CDR1 MNHEY and CDR2 SMNVEV (reference sequence). V gave up 2 bases and J gave up 0 bases, with 13 bases separating them. The CDR3 totals 17 residues. In DNA form, the CDR3 reads TGTGCCAGCAGTTTAAAGGCTAGCGCCCCGAACACCGGGGAGCTGTTTTTT. It specifies CASSLKASAPNTGELFF.

The chain employs TRBV10-3 and TRBJ1-1, with TRBD1 as a possible D gene (5 bases). Germline V gene lookup returns CDR1 ENHRY and CDR2 SYGVKD. CDR3 length: 13 residues. The V gene lost 2 bases and the J gene lost 7 bases, with 11 bases spanning the gap. The CDR3 sequence: CAISEVGGFEAFF. CDR3 DNA: TGTGCCATCAGTGAGGTGGGGGGTTTTGAAGCTTTCTTT.

This clone was observed a single time. The V gene is TRBV28, the J gene TRBJ2-7; a weak D match, TRBD1 (5 bases). The CDR3 is 13 amino acids. Germline CDR1 and CDR2: MDHEN and SYDVKM. V was cut by 7 bases and J by 2 bases, with 12 bases left in between. The CDR3 nucleotides read TGTGCCAGCAACCCCGGACACACCTACGAGCAGTACTTC. It codes for CASNPGHTYEQYF.

The chain employs TRBV15 and TRBJ2-7; D possibly corresponds to TRBD2 (6 bases). The CDR3 totals 15 residues. Deletions cut 0 bases from V and 3 bases from J, with 12 bases between. Germline-derived CDR1 and CDR2 are LNHNV and YYDKDF (reference sequence). The CDR3 DNA reads as TGTGCCACCAGCAGAGATATGAGGGGAGGCTACGAGCAGTACTTC. Protein sequence: CATSRDMRGGYEQYF.

The V call is TRBV5-1, the J call TRBJ2-4; 11 bases align to TRBD2. Trimming cost V 4 bases and J 9 bases; bases outside gene matches: 18. CDR1 is SGHRS, CDR2 YFSETQ, per germline. The CDR3 sequence is 18 residues long. CDR3 in DNA: TGCGCCAGCAGCCCGGATGGAGATTTAGCGGGAGGGCCGGGCATTCAGTACTTC. Translated, it gives CASSPDGDLAGGPGIQYF. Filled out from reference TRBV5-1 and TRBJ2-4, the complete variable domain reads KAGVTQTPRYLIKTRGQQVTLSCSPISGHRSVSWYQQTPGQGLQFLFEYFSETQRNKGNFPGRFSGRQFSNSRSEMNVSTLELGDSALYLCASSPDGDLAGGPGIQYFGAGTRLSVL.

The CDR3 here is CASGLSVTVNEKLFF. The CDR3, as DNA: TGTGCCAGCGGCCTCAGCGTTACAGTTAATGAAAAACTGTTTTTT. The V and J genes are TRBV28 and TRBJ1-4; D ambiguous. Germline V gives CDR1 MDHEN, CDR2 SYDVKM. This CDR3 region has 15 residues. V shed 8 bases and J shed 4 bases, with 17 bases lying between them.

This clone occurred many times. The CDR3 loop reads CASSDSGESDTQYF. The CDR3 DNA reads as TGTGCCAGCAGTGACTCAGGGGAGTCAGATACGCAGTATTTT. The V call is TRBV6-4, the J call TRBJ2-3, with D perhaps being TRBD1 or TRBD2 (5 bases each). Trimming removed 0 bases at V and 4 bases at J, with 8 bases between. The CDR3 contains 14 residues. Germline CDR1 is MRHNA and CDR2 is SNTAGT.

The chain has TRBV6-1 and TRBJ1-3, with 8 bases that match TRBD1. This CDR3 comprises 15 residues. With 9 bases clipped from V and 1 base from J, the junction kept 8 bases outside the gene matches. Germline loops: CDR1 MNHNS, CDR2 SASEGT. The CDR3 region is CASLDRALSGNTIYF. In nucleotides, the CDR3 is TGTGCCAGTTTGGACAGGGCGCTGTCTGGAAACACCATATATTTT.

This rearrangement joins TRBV5-4 to TRBJ2-2; D possibly matches TRBD1 or TRBD2 (7 bases each). This CDR3 contains 15 residues. V lost 3 bases and J 5 bases, leaving 14 bases between the germline ends. CDR1 and CDR2 from the germline V gene are SGHNT and YYREEE (reference sequence). CDR3 residues: CASSWEGAGTGELFF. For the CDR3, the DNA is TGTGCCAGCAGCTGGGAGGGGGCCGGAACCGGGGAGCTGTTTTTT.